Below, 29 T cell receptor beta chains from the same sample are listed, as sequenced in a study of regulatory T cells in long-lasting Graves disease. CDR3-region Arm-PCR and iRepertoire HTBI primers produced the TCR beta libraries. Each CDR3 protein is one row after TCRdb ran MiXCR on the multiplex PCR reads. The sample yields around 450,000 distinct CDR3 sequences, 20% to 25% seen once. Time point of the sample: persistent/refractory GD, antithyroid drugs over 5 years with positive TRAb. RNA extracted from PBMCs served as the sequencing template. Sequenced here: peripheral blood mononuclear cells (PBMCs), sampled when the disease was refractory, from a patient treated with antithyroid drugs. Receptors originate from a female donor with Graves disease.

This clonotype was seen repeatedly, ten times or more. The rearrangement joins TRBV10-1 to TRBJ2-2; no reliable D call. The V end was cut by 6 bases, the J end by 3 bases, with 11 bases between. CDR1 and CDR2 (germline): WNHNN, SYGVQD (reference sequence). The CDR3 consists of 14 residues. CDR3 amino acids: CASRPGPDTGELFF. CDR3 coding DNA: TGCGCCAGCAGGCCCGGGCCCGACACCGGGGAGCTGTTTTTT.

This clonotype appeared many times. J is TRBJ2-7 and V is TRBV28, with TRBD2 matching over 8 bases. In germline, CDR1 is MDHEN, CDR2 SYDVKM. After removal of 5 bases from V and 3 bases from J, the junction contained 12 bases not matched to a gene. The CDR3 is 16 residues long. The CDR3 coding sequence is TGTGCCAGCAGTGCCGGGGGGGGGCAATTCCTCTACGAGCAGTACTTC. It yields the protein CASSAGGGQFLYEQYF.

The CDR3 reads CASSKPGVSDSKNIQYF. CDR3 DNA: TGTGCCAGTAGTAAACCCGGGGTTTCAGACAGCAAAAACATTCAGTACTTC. This rearrangement joins TRBV19 to TRBJ2-4; perhaps D is TRBD1 or TRBD2 (5 bases each). Germline assignment: CDR1 LNHDA and CDR2 SQIVND (reference sequence). V was trimmed by 4 bases and J by 3 bases, leaving 19 bases between them. The CDR3 has 17 residues. The full variable domain, its missing parts supplied by reference TRBV19 and TRBJ2-4, is DGGITQSPKYLFRKEGQNVTLSCEQNLNHDAMYWYRQDPGQGLRLIYYSQIVNDFQKGDIAEGYSVSREKKESFPLTVTSAQKNPTAFYLCASSKPGVSDSKNIQYFGAGTRLSVL.

With respect to this clonotype: The junction and the germline gene differ at one end; a read error may be behind it. The chain combines TRBV6-2 or TRBV6-3 with TRBJ1-6; D gene ambiguous. This CDR3 has 13 amino acids. Germline-derived CDR1 and CDR2 are MNHEY and SVGEGT. The chain's CDR3 is CAGSCDRNSPLHF. DNA for the CDR3: TGTGCCGGCAGTTGCGATAGGAATTCACCCCTCCACTTT.

As regards this clonotype: At one end the junction does not follow the germline gene, possibly because of a read error. CDR3 in amino acids: CASSLGLYSGDREFCF. The CDR3 DNA sequence: TGTGCCAGCAGCTTGGGGCTTTACAGCGGGGACAGGGAGTTTTGCTTT. V gene TRBV5-6 combines with J gene TRBJ1-1, with 9 bases matching TRBD1. The CDR3 has 16 residues. Looked up from germline, CDR1 is SGHDT and CDR2 is YYEEEE.

On this clonotype: This may arise from a read error, as a much more abundant clone is one base away. The V call is TRBV29-1, the J call TRBJ2-7, with D perhaps matching TRBD1 (6 bases). Germline V lookup: CDR1 SQVTM, CDR2 ANQGSEA. CDR3 size: 15 residues. DNA for the CDR3: TGCAACGTTCGTTGGTTTGGGGACAACTCCTACGAGCAGTACTTC. This codes for CNVRWFGDNSYEQYF.

This clonotype was picked up a small number of times. The rearrangement joins TRBV19 to TRBJ2-7; TRBD1 or TRBD2 may be the D gene (5 bases each). V gave up 4 bases and J gave up 2 bases, with 24 bases separating them. The CDR3 contains 18 residues. Germline CDR1 is LNHDA and CDR2 is SQIVND (reference sequence). The DNA for the CDR3 is TGTGCCAGTAGTAGAATCTCGGGGCAAACCGGTCTTGCCTACGAGCAGTACTTC. This gives the protein CASSRISGQTGLAYEQYF.

J is TRBJ2-7 and V is TRBV6-2 or TRBV6-3; possibly TRBD2 for D (6 bases). CDR3 size: 12 residues. Germline V CDR1 and CDR2: MNHEY, SVGEGT. Trimming cost V 11 bases and J 1 base, with 12 bases left between them. The CDR3 coding sequence is TGTGCCGTTCAGCGGGCATCCTACGAGCAGTACTTC. Translating it yields CAVQRASYEQYF.

The chain carries TRBV19 and TRBJ1-2, with D uncertain. The CDR3 has 16 amino acids. Germline CDR1 reads LNHDA; CDR2 reads SQIVND (reference sequence). Deletions cut 3 bases from V and 0 bases from J, with 14 bases between. The CDR3 DNA is TGTGCCAGTAGTATTTTAACAGAAGGAGCTAACTATGGCTACACCTTC. Its translation is CASSILTEGANYGYTF.

This clonotype was recorded at least ten times. V gene TRBV6-1 combines with J gene TRBJ1-1, with 9 bases identical to TRBD1. The CDR3 length is 14 residues. The V gene end was trimmed by 5 bases and the J gene end by 3 bases; junction bases not matched to a gene: 4. Per the germline V gene, CDR1 is MNHNS and CDR2 is SASEGT. This CDR3 reads CASSQDRGDTEAFF. The CDR3 nucleotides are TGTGCCAGCAGTCAAGACAGGGGGGACACTGAAGCTTTCTTT.

This clonotype was observed at least ten times. The rearrangement links TRBV2 to TRBJ1-1, with D uncertain. The CDR3 has 13 residues. Germline CDR1 is SNHLY and CDR2 is FYNNEI. V was clipped by 6 bases and J by 1 base, with 9 bases between them. For the CDR3, the DNA is TGTGCCAGCAGGGCGACGGAGAACACTGAAGCTTTCTTT. As protein: CASRATENTEAFF.

In this sample, this clonotype turned up many times. The chain carries TRBV12-3 or TRBV12-4 and TRBJ1-6; D is uncertain. This CDR3 has 14 amino acids. V was pared by 6 bases and J by 7 bases, with 13 bases between. In DNA, the CDR3 is TGTGCCAGCAGGCACGGCAGCGGAAATTCACCCCTCCACTTT. Residues: CASRHGSGNSPLHF.

This clonotype was seen many times. The genes are TRBV7-8 and TRBJ1-2; maybe TRBD1 (5 bases). Germline CDR1 SGHVS, CDR2 FQNEAQ. V lost 5 bases to trimming and J lost 6 bases, with 16 bases between them. The CDR3 loop spans 14 amino acids. DNA for the CDR3: TGTGCCAGCAGCCGAGGGGACCCAAGGAATGGCTACACCTTC. It specifies CASSRGDPRNGYTF. Together with reference TRBV7-8 and TRBJ1-2, the CDR3 gives the full variable domain: GAGVSQSPRYKVAKRGQDVALRCDPISGHVSLFWYQQALGQGPEFLTYFQNEAQLDKSGLPSDRFFAERPEGSVSTLKIQRTQQEDSAVYLCASSRGDPRNGYTFGSGTRLTVV.

The rearrangement joins TRBV5-1 to TRBJ2-1; 15 bases line up with TRBD2. The CDR3 covers 16 residues. J gave up 8 bases and V 1 base, and 4 bases lay outside the gene matches. The germline V gene has CDR1 SGHRS and CDR2 YFSETQ. In nucleotides, the CDR3 is TGCGCCAGCAGCTTGAGTGGGACTAGCGGGAGGTATGAGCAGTTCTTC. Encoded protein: CASSLSGTSGRYEQFF.

This clonotype was seen ten or more times. The chain couples TRBV20-1 to TRBJ2-5; 11 bases align to TRBD2. CDR3 length: 17 amino acids. Germline CDR1 and CDR2: DFQATT and SNEGSKA (reference sequence). V lost 5 bases to trimming and J lost 0 bases; unmatched junction nucleotides: 11. This chain's CDR3 is CSALVSGGATYQETQYF. The CDR3 nucleotides are TGCAGTGCTCTAGTTAGCGGGGGGGCCACATACCAAGAGACCCAGTACTTC.

The chain joins TRBV7-9 to TRBJ2-7; D possibly uses TRBD1 or TRBD2 (5 bases each). The V gene's germline CDR1 is SEHNR and CDR2 FQNEAQ (reference sequence). The CDR3 has 18 residues. V was clipped by 4 bases and J by 4 bases, with 26 bases between them. CDR3 sequence: CASSSLPASGRTSYEQYF. The CDR3 region has the DNA TGTGCCAGCAGCTCACTTCCCGCCTCGGGGCGGACGTCTTACGAGCAGTACTTC.

In its sample, this clonotype was seen many times. The genes are TRBV14 and TRBJ1-2, with D tentatively TRBD1 (5 bases). CDR3 length equals 14 residues. The germline gives CDR1 SGHDN, CDR2 FVKESK. V was shortened by 3 bases and J by 4 bases, with 12 bases between the two germline ends. CDR3 region: CASSQLGHGYGYTF. DNA for the CDR3: TGTGCCAGCAGCCAGCTGGGGCACGGCTATGGCTACACCTTC.

This clonotype occurred many times. The chain carries TRBV28 and TRBJ1-6, with 9 bases lining up with TRBD1. Germline-derived CDR1 and CDR2 are MDHEN and SYDVKM. V lost 6 bases to trimming and J lost 6 bases; unmatched junction nucleotides: 0. The CDR3 consists of 13 residues. This CDR3 reads CASRQGANSPLHF. CDR3 bases: TGTGCCAGCAGACAGGGGGCTAATTCACCCCTCCACTTT.

V gene TRBV11-2 combines with J gene TRBJ2-7; unclear D gene. Trimming cost V 1 base and J 4 bases, with 5 bases left between them. Germline V gives CDR1 SGHAT, CDR2 FQNNGV. The CDR3 has 12 residues. The CDR3 DNA follows: TGTGCCAGCAGCTTAGCCCGGTACGAGCAGTACTTC. Translated, it gives CASSLARYEQYF.

The chain recombines TRBV7-9 with TRBJ2-5, with D unclear. With 5 bases removed from V and 1 base from J, the gap between germline ends came to 17 bases. There are 16 residues in the CDR3. Looked up from germline, CDR1 is SEHNR and CDR2 is FQNEAQ (reference sequence). CDR3 in amino acids: CASSTTGRTVQETQYF. In nucleotides, the CDR3 is TGTGCCAGCAGCACAACCGGTCGGACGGTCCAAGAGACCCAGTACTTC.

The chain links TRBV24-1 to TRBJ2-5, with D possibly being TRBD2 (5 bases). The V end lost 9 bases, the J end lost 1 base, and 11 bases lay between the germline ends. This CDR3 spans 13 amino acids. The germline CDR1 and CDR2 sequences are KGHDR and SFDVKD. The CDR3 loop reads CATEGGGQETQYF. CDR3 coding DNA: TGTGCCACCGAGGGTGGAGGCCAAGAGACCCAGTACTTC.

This clonotype was found a few times. V gene TRBV19 combines with J gene TRBJ1-5, with D possibly TRBD1 on 5 matching bases. Germline CDR1 is LNHDA and CDR2 is SQIVND (reference sequence). This CDR3 contains 14 residues. The ends were cut back, 2 bases at V and 6 bases at J, with 11 bases in the middle. The CDR3 spells CASSIRAGFQPQHF. DNA of the CDR3: TGTGCCAGTAGTATAAGGGCAGGGTTTCAGCCCCAGCATTTT. Together with reference TRBV19 and TRBJ1-5, the CDR3 gives the full variable domain: DGGITQSPKYLFRKEGQNVTLSCEQNLNHDAMYWYRQDPGQGLRLIYYSQIVNDFQKGDIAEGYSVSREKKESFPLTVTSAQKNPTAFYLCASSIRAGFQPQHFGDGTRLSIL.

This clonotype was seen at least ten times. J is TRBJ2-7 and V is TRBV28, with TRBD1 matching 7 bases. V shed 8 bases and J 7 bases; nucleotides not matched to a gene: 14. The V gene's germline CDR1 is MDHEN and CDR2 SYDVKM. This CDR3 spans 14 amino acids. In DNA form, the CDR3 reads TGTGCCAGCTGCAAACAGGGGAACGCATGGGAGCAGTACTTC. Protein sequence: CASCKQGNAWEQYF.

Many counts were recorded for this clonotype. This rearrangement joins TRBV28 to TRBJ1-6; D is unresolved. The V gene's germline CDR1 is MDHEN and CDR2 SYDVKM. The V gene lost 4 bases and the J gene lost 16 bases, with 17 bases spanning the gap. The CDR3 has 13 amino acids. CDR3 bases: TGTGCCAGCAGTTCTAATCCGGATTTGGCTCTCCACTTT. Its protein is CASSSNPDLALHF.

In this sample, this clonotype turned up a few times. J is TRBJ1-2 and V is TRBV5-1; 10 nucleotides match TRBD1. Germline V gene sequence: CDR1 SGHRS, CDR2 YFSETQ. V dropped 2 bases and J dropped 6; count of bases not matched to a gene: 10. This CDR3 spans 16 amino acids. CDR3 in amino acids: CASSFHQDRGRDGYTF. The CDR3 region has the DNA TGCGCCAGCAGCTTCCACCAAGACAGGGGGCGAGATGGCTACACCTTC.

This chain uses TRBV2 with TRBJ2-4, with D perhaps given as TRBD1 or TRBD2 (6 bases each). The germline V gene encodes CDR1 SNHLY and CDR2 FYNNEI. This CDR3 comprises 17 residues. The ends were cut back, 6 bases at V and 6 bases at J, with 24 bases in the middle. The CDR3, as DNA: TGTGCCAGCAGCCGGGGGCCCGCGGGCAAGGGAGGAAACATTCAGTACTTC. This sequence encodes CASSRGPAGKGGNIQYF.

A word on this clonotype: This clone may be a read error of a much larger clone one base away. The chain employs TRBV11-2 and TRBJ1-2, with D unresolved. The CDR3 has 16 residues. Trimming cost V 5 bases and J 8 bases, with 24 bases left between them. Germline V gene data show CDR1 as SGHAT and CDR2 as FQNNGV. This chain's CDR3 is CASSPLRIESRRGYTF. CDR3 DNA: TGTGCCAGCAGCCCTCTTAGGATTGAATCCAGGAGGGGCTACACCTTC.

The chain uses TRBV4-2 and TRBJ1-1; 8 bases map to TRBD1. J lost 4 bases, V lost 0 bases, and 4 bases had no gene match. Germline CDR1 reads LGHNA; CDR2 reads YNFKEQ. The CDR3 covers 15 residues. The CDR3 reads CASSQDWQGATEAFF. The DNA of the CDR3 is TGTGCCAGCAGCCAAGATTGGCAGGGGGCCACTGAAGCTTTCTTT.

This clonotype was seen a handful of times. The gene calls are TRBV20-1 and TRBJ2-7; no firm D call. V was clipped by 4 bases and J by 3 bases, with 22 bases between them. The CDR3 totals 16 residues. Per germline, CDR1 DFQATT and CDR2 SNEGSKA (reference sequence). CDR3 region: CSAKAVSSRMNYEQYF. Written as DNA, the CDR3 is TGCAGTGCTAAGGCTGTGAGTAGTCGTATGAACTACGAGCAGTACTTC.